This T cell receptor beta chain was documented in a study of blood T cells in healthy people across ages. Per sample, at least 5 micrograms of total RNA were extracted. There are many counts of this clonotype. V gave up 4 bases and J gave up 4 bases, with 10 bases separating them. The CDR3 is made up of 13 amino acids. It was with a sample-barcoded 5' primer and a J-beta primer mix that a second PCR of roughly 6 to 11 cycles was run. TCRdb fed the 5' RACE reads into MiXCR, producing one record per CDR3 protein. This table has around 850,000 distinct CDR3 sequences, 36% appearing once. This chain connects TRBV12-3 or TRBV12-4 to TRBJ1-2; the D is unclear. The specimen sequenced was blood. The sequence derives from a man between 18 and 29 years old in good health. This chain's CDR3 is CASSSAGLYGYTF. The CDR3 DNA follows: TGTGCCAGCAGTTCGGCAGGCCTCTATGGCTACACCTTC.